This T cell receptor beta chain is from a study of T cells in localized non-small cell lung cancer. In the case of this clone: Its antigen is as yet unknown.

Germline V gene sequence: CDR1 KGHSH, CDR2 LQKENI. This CDR3 is 15 amino acids long. V was pared by 2 bases and J by 10 bases, with 18 bases between. General study results and limits: Higher T cell density in the blood was associated with longer overall survival, whereas higher adjacent-lung clonality associated with shorter survival. Peak T cell clonality was found in uninvolved adjacent lung, exceeding tumor.

Using immunoSEQ multiplex PCR, the repertoire was profiled, and TCRdb retains in-frame clones only, with some absent. The sample records about 34,000 clones, about nine tenths being singletons. The TCR was taken from a woman aged 40-69 years with stage I lung adenocarcinoma. The sample was peripheral blood, taken before any cancer treatment. The V and J genes are TRBV18 and TRBJ2-1; D perhaps matches TRBD2 (7 bases). This CDR3 is CASSPSGGGLGEQFF. DNA of the CDR3: TGTGCCAGCTCACCATCTGGGGGGGGGCTCGGCGAGCAGTTCTTC. Together with reference TRBV18 and TRBJ2-1, the CDR3 gives the full variable domain: NAGVMQNPRHLVRRRGQEARLRCSPMKGHSHVYWYRQLPEEGLKFMVYLQKENIIDESGMPKERFSAEFPKEGPSILRIQQVVRGDSAAYFCASSPSGGGLGEQFFGPGTRLTVL.